Shown below are 2 T cell receptor beta chains from a single sample sequenced in a study of blood T cell repertoires in COVID-19 (TCRdb year 2020). Library preparation was by the immunoSEQ multiplex PCR assay. Entries here come from immuneACCESS through TCRdb and include only in-frame sequences with V and J called. Some clones fail to appear in such tables; in the studies checked, an unresolved V gene covers under half of the shortfall, and the cause of the remainder is unknown. The sample table shows about 76,000 clones, and roughly 85% are seen once. Of the sample, approximately 11% falls within the top ten clones. The sequenced material came from peripheral blood. Source of these receptors: a man between 60 and 70 years old with COVID-19, enrolled during active disease.

The chain has TRBV25-1 and TRBJ2-2, with D hard to call. Germline CDR1 is MGHDK and CDR2 is SYGVNS. The V and J ends lost 8 bases and 5 bases respectively, with 12 bases between them. The CDR3 runs to 13 residues. CDR3 DNA: TGTGCCAGCCGCGGTCTTTTGACCGGGGAGCTGTTTTTT. Translating gives CASRGLLTGELFF.

Only one count was recorded for this clone. J is TRBJ2-1 and V is TRBV18; D call uncertain. The CDR3 loop spans 11 amino acids. V dropped 2 bases and J dropped 10 bases, with 6 bases sitting between them. The germline CDR1 and CDR2 sequences are KGHSH and LQKENI. The CDR3 sequence: CASSPAEEQFF. The CDR3 nucleotides read TGTGCCAGCTCACCAGCCGAGGAGCAGTTCTTC.